This TCR beta chain was captured by sequencing in a study of PD-1 blockade in classical Hodgkin lymphoma. Study conclusions and caveats: Diminished baseline TCR diversity has been reported in newly diagnosed patients relative to healthy donors. Repertoire difference causes, possibly disease activity or prior therapy, remain undefined.

About this clone itself: The target antigen is unknown.

Germline CDR1 GTSNPN, CDR2 SVGIG (reference sequence). This CDR3 contains 15 residues. The germline V and J ends were trimmed by 3 bases and 1 base, with 12 bases remaining between them. The data were produced by immunoSEQ multiplex PCR, yet TCRdb's version contains in-frame clones alone and is incomplete. The sample yields some 110,000 clones, roughly nine tenths seen once. The time point here: cycle 4 day 1 (C4D1), after six to seven weeks of nivolumab. The patients all showed relapse after autologous stem cell transplantation, while their brentuximab vedotin exposure varied. V is TRBV30 and J is TRBJ2-2; D is ambiguous. The specimen was peripheral blood mononuclear cells (PBMCs), collected before the fourth cycle of nivolumab. This clonotype was obtained from a human donor with classical Hodgkin lymphoma. The CDR3 DNA reads TGTGCCTGGAGGGGTGGGTTATTGAACACCGGGGAGCTGTTTTTT. It codes for CAWRGGLLNTGELFF.